The TCR beta chain under discussion was sequenced for a study of coeliac disease. Study-level results: Most TRB amino acid sequences occurred in only one sample.

The V and J ends lost 4 bases and 6 bases respectively, with 14 bases between them. The CDR3 contains 14 residues. Germline V lookup: CDR1 LNHDA, CDR2 SQIVND (reference sequence). Concerning this clone: Its cognate antigen is unknown.

TCRdb keeps only in-frame clones here, not all; method: immunoSEQ multiplex PCR. The sample records a few hundred clones, about 74% being singletons. Sequenced material: intraepithelial lymphocytes from the gut. This receptor was taken from a woman aged 40 to 55 with celiac disease, on a gluten-free diet. The chain combines TRBV19 with TRBJ2-3, with D perhaps TRBD1 (5 bases). CDR3 region: CASSTKSKGDTQYF. CDR3 in DNA: TGTGCCAGTAGTACCAAATCTAAGGGGGATACGCAGTATTTT.